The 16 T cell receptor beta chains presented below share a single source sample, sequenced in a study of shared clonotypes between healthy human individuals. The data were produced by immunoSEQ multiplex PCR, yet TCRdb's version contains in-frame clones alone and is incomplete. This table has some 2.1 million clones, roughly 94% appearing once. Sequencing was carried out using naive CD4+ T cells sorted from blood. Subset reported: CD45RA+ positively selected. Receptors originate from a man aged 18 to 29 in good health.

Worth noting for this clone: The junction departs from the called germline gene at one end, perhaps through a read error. Here the CDR3 DNA reads TGTGCTAGCAAGGGACAGGAGCTCGCGGGAGTAGCCTACAATGAGCAGTTCTTC. It codes for CASKGQELAGVAYNEQFF. The chain employs TRBV7-7 and TRBJ2-1, with D perhaps matching TRBD1 (8 bases). The CDR3 loop spans 18 amino acids. CDR1 is SSHAT, CDR2 FNYEAQ, per germline (reference sequence).

CDR3 region: CASSEKSYEQYF. As DNA, the CDR3 is TGTGCCAGCAGTGAGAAGAGCTACGAGCAGTACTTC. This chain connects TRBV2 to TRBJ2-7, with D unresolved. Germline V gene lookup returns CDR1 SNHLY and CDR2 FYNNEI. The V gene lost 3 bases and the J gene lost 3 bases, with 6 bases spanning the gap. The CDR3 is made up of 12 amino acids. Supplemented by reference TRBV2 and TRBJ2-7, the full variable domain reads EPEVTQTPSHQVTQMGQEVILRCVPISNHLYFYWYRQILGQKVEFLVSFYNNEISEKSEIFDDQFSVERPDGSNFTLKIRSTKLEDSAMYFCASSEKSYEQYFGPGTRLTVT.

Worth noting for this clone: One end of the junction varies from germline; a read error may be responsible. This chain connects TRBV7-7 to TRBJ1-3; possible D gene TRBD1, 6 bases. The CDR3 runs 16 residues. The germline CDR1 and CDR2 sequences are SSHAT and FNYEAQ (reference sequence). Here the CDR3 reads CASSSGAPGAGNTIYF. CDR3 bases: TGTGCTAGCAGCTCCGGGGCCCCAGGGGCCGGAAACACCATATATTTT.

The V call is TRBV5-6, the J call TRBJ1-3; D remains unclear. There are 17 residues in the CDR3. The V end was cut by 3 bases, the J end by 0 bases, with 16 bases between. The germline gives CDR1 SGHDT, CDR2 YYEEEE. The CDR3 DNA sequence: TGTGCCAGCAGCTCACCCCTGTCCGGCCCCTCTGGAAACACCATATATTTT. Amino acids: CASSSPLSGPSGNTIYF.

CDR3 DNA sequence: TGTGCCAGCAGTTTGGGGGTGGTGGGAGAAGCTTTCTTT. Protein sequence: CASSLGVVGEAFF. The V call is TRBV28, the J call TRBJ1-1; TRBD1 is a possible D gene (5 bases). The germline V and J ends were trimmed by 3 bases and 8 bases, with 13 bases remaining between them. Germline V lookup: CDR1 MDHEN, CDR2 SYDVKM. The CDR3 contains 13 residues.

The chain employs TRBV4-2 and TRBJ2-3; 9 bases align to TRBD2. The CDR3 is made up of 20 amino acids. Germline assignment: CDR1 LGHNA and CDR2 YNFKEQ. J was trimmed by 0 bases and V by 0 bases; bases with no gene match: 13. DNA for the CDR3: TGTGCCAGCAGCCAAGATACCCGAATAAGCGGGGGGCCGAGCACAGATACGCAGTATTTT. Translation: CASSQDTRISGGPSTDTQYF.

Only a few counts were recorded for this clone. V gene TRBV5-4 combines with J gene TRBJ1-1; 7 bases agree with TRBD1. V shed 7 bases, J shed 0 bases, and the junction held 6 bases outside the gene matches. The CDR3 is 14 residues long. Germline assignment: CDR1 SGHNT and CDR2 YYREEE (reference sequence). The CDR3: CASSRGGVNTEAFF. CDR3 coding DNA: TGTGCCAGCTCCAGGGGGGGAGTGAACACTGAAGCTTTCTTT. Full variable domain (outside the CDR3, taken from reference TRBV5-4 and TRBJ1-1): ETGVTQSPTHLIKTRGQQVTLRCSSQSGHNTVSWYQQALGQGPQFIFQYYREEENGRGNFPPRFSGLQFPNYSSELNVNALELDDSALYLCASSRGGVNTEAFFGQGTRLTVV.

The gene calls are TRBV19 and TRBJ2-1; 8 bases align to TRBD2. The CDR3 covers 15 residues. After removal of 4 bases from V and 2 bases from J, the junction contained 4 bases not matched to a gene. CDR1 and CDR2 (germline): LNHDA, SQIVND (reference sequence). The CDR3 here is CASSTVAGTYNEQFF. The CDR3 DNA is TGTGCCAGTAGTACCGTAGCGGGGACCTACAATGAGCAGTTCTTC.

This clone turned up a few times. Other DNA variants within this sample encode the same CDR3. This CDR3 reads CASSLVGLNTGELFF. As DNA, the CDR3 is TGCGCCAGCAGCTTGGTAGGTCTGAACACCGGGGAGCTGTTTTTT. V is TRBV5-1 and J is TRBJ2-2; no reliable D call. Germline CDR1 reads SGHRS; CDR2 reads YFSETQ. V was shortened by 0 bases and J by 1 base, with 7 bases between the two germline ends. There are 15 residues in the CDR3. The full variable domain, with the rest looked up from reference TRBV5-1 and TRBJ2-2, is KAGVTQTPRYLIKTRGQQVTLSCSPISGHRSVSWYQQTPGQGLQFLFEYFSETQRNKGNFPGRFSGRQFSNSRSEMNVSTLELGDSALYLCASSLVGLNTGELFFGEGSRLTVL.

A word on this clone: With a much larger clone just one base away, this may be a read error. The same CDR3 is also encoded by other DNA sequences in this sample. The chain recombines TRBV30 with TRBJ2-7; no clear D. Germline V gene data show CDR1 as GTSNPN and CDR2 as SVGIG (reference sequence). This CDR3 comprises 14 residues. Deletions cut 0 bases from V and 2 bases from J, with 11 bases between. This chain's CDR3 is CAWSVWTDAYEQYF. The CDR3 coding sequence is TGTGCCTGGAGTGTGTGGACGGATGCCTACGAGCAGTACTTC.

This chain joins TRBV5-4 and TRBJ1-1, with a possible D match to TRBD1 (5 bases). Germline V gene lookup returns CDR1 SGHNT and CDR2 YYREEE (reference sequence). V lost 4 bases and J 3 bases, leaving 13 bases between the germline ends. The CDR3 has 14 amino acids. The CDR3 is CASSPGLRDTEAFF. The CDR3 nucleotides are TGTGCCAGCAGCCCGGGACTCAGGGACACTGAAGCTTTCTTT.

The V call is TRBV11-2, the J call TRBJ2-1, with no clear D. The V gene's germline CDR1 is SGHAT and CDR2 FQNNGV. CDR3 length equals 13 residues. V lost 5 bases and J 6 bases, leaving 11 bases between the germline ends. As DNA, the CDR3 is TGTGCCAGCAGCATTGGCAACTTCAATGAGCAGTTCTTC. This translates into CASSIGNFNEQFF.

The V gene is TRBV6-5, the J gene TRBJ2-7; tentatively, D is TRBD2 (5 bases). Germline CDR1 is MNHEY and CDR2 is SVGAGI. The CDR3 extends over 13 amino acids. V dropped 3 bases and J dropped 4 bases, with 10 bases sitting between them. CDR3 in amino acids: CASSYSGFYEQYF. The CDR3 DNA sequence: TGTGCCAGCAGTTATTCGGGGTTTTACGAGCAGTACTTC.

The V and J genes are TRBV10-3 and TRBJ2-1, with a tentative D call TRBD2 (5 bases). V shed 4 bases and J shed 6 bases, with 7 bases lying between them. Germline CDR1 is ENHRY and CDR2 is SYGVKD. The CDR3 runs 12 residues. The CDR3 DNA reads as TGTGCCATCAGTGTAAGCGGCAATGAGCAGTTCTTC. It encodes CAISVSGNEQFF.

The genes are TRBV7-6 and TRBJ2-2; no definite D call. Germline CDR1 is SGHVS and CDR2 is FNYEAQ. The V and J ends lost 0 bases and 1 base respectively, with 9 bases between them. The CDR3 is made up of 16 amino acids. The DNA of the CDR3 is TGTGCCAGCAGCTTAGCGCAGAGACTGAACACCGGGGAGCTGTTTTTT. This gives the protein CASSLAQRLNTGELFF.

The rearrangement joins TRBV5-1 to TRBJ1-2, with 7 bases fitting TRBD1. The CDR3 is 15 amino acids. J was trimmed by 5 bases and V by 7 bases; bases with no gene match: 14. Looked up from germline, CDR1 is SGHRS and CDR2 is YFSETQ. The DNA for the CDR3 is TGCGCCAGCGCGGTCGTGACAGGGACGGGGTATGGCTACACCTTC. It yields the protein CASAVVTGTGYGYTF.